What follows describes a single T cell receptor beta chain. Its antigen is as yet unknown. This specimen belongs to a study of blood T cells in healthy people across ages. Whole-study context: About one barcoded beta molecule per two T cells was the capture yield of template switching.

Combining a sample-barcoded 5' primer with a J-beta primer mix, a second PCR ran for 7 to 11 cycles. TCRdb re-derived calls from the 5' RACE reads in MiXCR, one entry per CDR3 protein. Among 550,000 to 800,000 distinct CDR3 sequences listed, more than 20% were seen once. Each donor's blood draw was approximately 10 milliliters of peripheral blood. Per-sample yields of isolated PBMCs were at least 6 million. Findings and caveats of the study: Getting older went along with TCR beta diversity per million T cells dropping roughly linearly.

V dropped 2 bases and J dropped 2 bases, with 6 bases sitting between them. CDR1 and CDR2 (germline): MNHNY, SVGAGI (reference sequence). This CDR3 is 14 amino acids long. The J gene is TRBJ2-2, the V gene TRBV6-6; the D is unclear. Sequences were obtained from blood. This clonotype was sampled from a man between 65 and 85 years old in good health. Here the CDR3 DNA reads TGTGCCAGCAGTTACAGGGATAACACCGGGGAGCTGTTTTTT. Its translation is CASSYRDNTGELFF.